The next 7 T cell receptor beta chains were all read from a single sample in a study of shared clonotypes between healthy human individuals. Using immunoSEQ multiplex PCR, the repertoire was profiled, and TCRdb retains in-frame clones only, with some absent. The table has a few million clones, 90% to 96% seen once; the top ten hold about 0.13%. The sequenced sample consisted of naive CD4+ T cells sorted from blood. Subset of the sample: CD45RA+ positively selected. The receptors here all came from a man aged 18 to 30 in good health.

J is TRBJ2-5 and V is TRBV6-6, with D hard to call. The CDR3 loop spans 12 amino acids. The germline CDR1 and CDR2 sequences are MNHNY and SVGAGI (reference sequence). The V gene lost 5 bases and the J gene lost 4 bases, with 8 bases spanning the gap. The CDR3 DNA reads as TGTGCCAGCAGTAAAATGGGAGAGACCCAGTACTTC. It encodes CASSKMGETQYF.

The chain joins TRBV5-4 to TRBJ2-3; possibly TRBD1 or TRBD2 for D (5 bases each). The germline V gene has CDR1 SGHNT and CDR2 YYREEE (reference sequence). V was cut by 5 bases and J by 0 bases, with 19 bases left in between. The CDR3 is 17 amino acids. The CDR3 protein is CASSSGTLKTSTDTQYF. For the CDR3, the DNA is TGTGCCAGCAGTTCCGGGACCCTGAAAACTAGCACAGATACGCAGTATTTT. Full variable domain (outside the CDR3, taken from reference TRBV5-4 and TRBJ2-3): ETGVTQSPTHLIKTRGQQVTLRCSSQSGHNTVSWYQQALGQGPQFIFQYYREEENGRGNFPPRFSGLQFPNYSSELNVNALELDDSALYLCASSSGTLKTSTDTQYFGPGTRLTVL.

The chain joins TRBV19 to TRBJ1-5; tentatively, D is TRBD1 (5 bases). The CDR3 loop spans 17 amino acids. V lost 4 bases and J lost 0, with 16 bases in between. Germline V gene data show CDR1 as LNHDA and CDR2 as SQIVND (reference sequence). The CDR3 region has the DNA TGTGCCAGTAGTAGGGCTCTCAGGGAGTCTAGCAATCAGCCCCAGCATTTT. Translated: CASSRALRESSNQPQHF.

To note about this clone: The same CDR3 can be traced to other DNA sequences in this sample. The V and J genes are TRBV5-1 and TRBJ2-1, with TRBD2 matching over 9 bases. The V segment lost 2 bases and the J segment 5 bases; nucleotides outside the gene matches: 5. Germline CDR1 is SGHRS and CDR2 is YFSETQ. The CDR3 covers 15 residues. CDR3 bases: TGCGCCAGCAGCTTAGCGGGGGGCCCCCACAATGAGCAGTTCTTC. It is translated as CASSLAGGPHNEQFF.

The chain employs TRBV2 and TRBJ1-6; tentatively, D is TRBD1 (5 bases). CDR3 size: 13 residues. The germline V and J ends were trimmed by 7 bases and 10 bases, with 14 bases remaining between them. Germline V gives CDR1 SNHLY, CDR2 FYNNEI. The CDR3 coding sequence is TGTGCCAGCATCGGGGACCCCAGCTCACCCCTCCACTTT. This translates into CASIGDPSSPLHF.

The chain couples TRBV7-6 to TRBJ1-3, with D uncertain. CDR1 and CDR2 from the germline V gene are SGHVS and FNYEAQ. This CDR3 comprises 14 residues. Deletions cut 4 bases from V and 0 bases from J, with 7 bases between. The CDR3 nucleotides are TGTGCCAGCAGCTACCGAGACTCTGGAAACACCATATATTTT. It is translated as CASSYRDSGNTIYF.

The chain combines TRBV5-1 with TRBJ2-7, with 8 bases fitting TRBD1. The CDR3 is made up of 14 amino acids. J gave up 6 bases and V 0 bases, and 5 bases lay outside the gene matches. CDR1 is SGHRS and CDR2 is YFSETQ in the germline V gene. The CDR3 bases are TGCGCCAGCAGCTTGGAAGGGACAGGCCTCGAGCAGTACTTC. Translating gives CASSLEGTGLEQYF.